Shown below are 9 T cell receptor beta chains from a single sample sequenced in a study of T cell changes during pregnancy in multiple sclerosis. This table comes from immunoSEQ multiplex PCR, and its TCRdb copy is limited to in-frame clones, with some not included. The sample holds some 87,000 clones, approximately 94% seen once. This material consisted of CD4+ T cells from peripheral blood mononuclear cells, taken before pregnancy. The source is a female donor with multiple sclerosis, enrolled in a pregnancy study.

The chain's CDR3 is CATSGPWTGRFF. In nucleotides, the CDR3 is TGTGCCACCAGCGGGCCTTGGACAGGGCGCTTTTTT. V gene TRBV15 combines with J gene TRBJ1-4; TRBD1 matches at 8 bases. With V trimmed by 5 bases and J by 17 bases, 10 bases remained unmatched. Germline-derived CDR1 and CDR2 are LNHNV and YYDKDF (reference sequence). The CDR3 loop spans 12 amino acids.

The chain's CDR3 is CASRTTDTQYF. CDR3 coding DNA: TGTGCCAGTAGAACGACTGATACGCAGTATTTT. The V and J genes are TRBV19 and TRBJ2-3; unclear D gene. Germline V gene data show CDR1 as LNHDA and CDR2 as SQIVND (reference sequence). The CDR3 has 11 residues. V was shortened by 6 bases and J by 6 bases, with 7 bases between the two germline ends.

The CDR3 bases are TGCAGCGTTGACCGGGGGGGTGAAGCTTTCTTT. Residues: CSVDRGGEAFF. This rearrangement joins TRBV29-1 to TRBJ1-1; weak D call: TRBD1 (5 bases). Germline loops: CDR1 SQVTM, CDR2 ANQGSEA. Trimming shortened V by 3 bases and J by 7 bases, and 9 bases separated the two germline ends. The CDR3 runs 11 residues.

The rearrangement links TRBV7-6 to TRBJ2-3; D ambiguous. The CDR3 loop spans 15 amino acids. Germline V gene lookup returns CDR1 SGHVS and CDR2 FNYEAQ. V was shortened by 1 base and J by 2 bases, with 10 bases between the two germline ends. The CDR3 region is CASSLDPRSTDTQYF. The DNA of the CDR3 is TGTGCCAGCAGCTTAGATCCGCGATCCACAGATACGCAGTATTTT. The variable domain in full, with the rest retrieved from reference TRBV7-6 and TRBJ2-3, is GAGVSQSPRYKVTKRGQDVALRCDPISGHVSLYWYRQALGQGPEFLTYFNYEAQQDKSGLPNDRFSAERPEGSISTLTIQRTEQRDSAMYRCASSLDPRSTDTQYFGPGTRLTVL.

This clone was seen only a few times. CDR3 region: CASSPDRGDTEAFF. CDR3 coding DNA: TGTGCCAGCAGCCCGGACAGGGGGGACACTGAAGCTTTCTTT. V and J are TRBV7-9 and TRBJ1-1; TRBD1 agrees at 10 bases. V lost 5 bases to trimming and J lost 3 bases; unmatched junction nucleotides: 3. In germline, CDR1 is SEHNR, CDR2 FQNEAQ (reference sequence). This CDR3 region has 14 residues.

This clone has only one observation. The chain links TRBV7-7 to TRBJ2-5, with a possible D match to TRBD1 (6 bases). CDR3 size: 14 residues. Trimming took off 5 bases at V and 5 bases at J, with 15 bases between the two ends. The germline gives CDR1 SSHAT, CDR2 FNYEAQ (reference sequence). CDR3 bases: TGTGCCAGCAGCCCCCTAGGGGGAGTCGAGACCCAGTACTTC. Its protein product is CASSPLGGVETQYF.

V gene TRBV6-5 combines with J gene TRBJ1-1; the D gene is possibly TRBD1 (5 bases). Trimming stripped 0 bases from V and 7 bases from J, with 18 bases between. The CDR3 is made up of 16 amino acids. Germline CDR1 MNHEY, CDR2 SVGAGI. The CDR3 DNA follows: TGTGCCAGCAGTTACTCGAAGGAAATGGGGGGATTTGAAGCTTTCTTT. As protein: CASSYSKEMGGFEAFF.

The CDR3 is CAWKGDLDSPLHF. As DNA, the CDR3 is TGTGCCTGGAAGGGGGACCTGGATTCACCCCTCCACTTT. This chain links TRBV30 with TRBJ1-6; weak D call: TRBD1 (6 bases). The germline V gene has CDR1 GTSNPN and CDR2 SVGIG (reference sequence). Trimming cost V 4 bases and J 8 bases, with 12 bases left between them. CDR3 length equals 13 residues.

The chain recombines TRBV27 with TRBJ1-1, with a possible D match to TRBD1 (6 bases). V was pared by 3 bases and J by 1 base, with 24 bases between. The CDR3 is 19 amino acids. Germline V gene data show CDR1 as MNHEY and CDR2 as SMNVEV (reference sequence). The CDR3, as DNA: TGTGCCAGCAGTTTTGCCAGAACCGGGCTGGGGGCGGAGAACACTGAAGCTTTCTTT. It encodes CASSFARTGLGAENTEAFF.